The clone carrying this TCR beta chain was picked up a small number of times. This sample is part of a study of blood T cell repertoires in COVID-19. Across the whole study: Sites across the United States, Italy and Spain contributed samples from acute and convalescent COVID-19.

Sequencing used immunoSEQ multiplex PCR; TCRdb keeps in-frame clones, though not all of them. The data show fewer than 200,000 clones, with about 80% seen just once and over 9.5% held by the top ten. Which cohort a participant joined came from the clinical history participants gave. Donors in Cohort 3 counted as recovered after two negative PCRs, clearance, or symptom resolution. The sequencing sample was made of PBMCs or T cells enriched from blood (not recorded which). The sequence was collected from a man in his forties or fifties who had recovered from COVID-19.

The CDR3 DNA follows: TGTGCCAGCAGCTTAGGGAGCCCGTTCCAAGAGACCCAGTACTTC. It yields the protein CASSLGSPFQETQYF. The chain employs TRBV7-9 and TRBJ2-5; D is uncertain. Trimming left V 1 base short and J 1 base short, with 10 bases between. This CDR3 is built from 15 residues. Germline loops: CDR1 SEHNR, CDR2 FQNEAQ (reference sequence). Filled out from reference TRBV7-9 and TRBJ2-5, the complete variable domain reads DTGVSQNPRHKITKRGQNVTFRCDPISEHNRLYWYRQTLGQGPEFLTYFQNEAQLEKSRLLSDRFSAERPKGSFSTLEIQRTEQGDSAMYLCASSLGSPFQETQYFGPGTRLLVL.